This TCR beta chain was obtained from a study of blood T cell repertoires in COVID-19. Study context: Acute-phase and convalescent COVID-19 samples originated in the United States, Italy and Spain.

V was pared by 5 bases and J by 2 bases, with 7 bases of the junction left unmatched. The CDR3 sequence is 16 residues long. Per germline, CDR1 LNHDA and CDR2 SQIVND (reference sequence). Repertoires were generated with immunoSEQ multiplex PCR, while TCRdb's copy carries only in-frame clones and drops some. The sample comprises approximately 190,000 clones, around 83% of which are singletons, and roughly 25% rests with the top ten. Specimen: PBMCs or T cells enriched from blood (not recorded which). The sequence was collected from a woman between 40 and 55 years old in a cohort exposed to, infected with or recovered from COVID-19 (not recorded which). The V gene is TRBV19, the J gene TRBJ2-3, with 10 bases aligning to TRBD2. The CDR3 spells CASSLGLADPTDTQYF. CDR3 nucleotides: TGTGCCAGTAGTCTAGGACTAGCGGATCCCACAGATACGCAGTATTTT.